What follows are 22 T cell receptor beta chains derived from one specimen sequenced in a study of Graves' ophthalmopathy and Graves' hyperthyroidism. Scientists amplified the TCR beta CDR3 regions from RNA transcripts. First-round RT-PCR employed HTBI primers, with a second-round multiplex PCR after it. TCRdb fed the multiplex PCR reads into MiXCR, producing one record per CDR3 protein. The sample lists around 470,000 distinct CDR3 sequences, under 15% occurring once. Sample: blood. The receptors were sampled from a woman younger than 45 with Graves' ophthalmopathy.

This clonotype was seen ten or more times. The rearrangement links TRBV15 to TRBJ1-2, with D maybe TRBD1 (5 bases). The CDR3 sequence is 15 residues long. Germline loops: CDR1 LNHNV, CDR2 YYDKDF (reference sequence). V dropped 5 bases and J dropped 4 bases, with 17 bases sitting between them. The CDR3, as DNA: TGTGCCACCAGCCGACAGTCCCCGGACGGCTATGGCTACACCTTC. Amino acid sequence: CATSRQSPDGYGYTF.

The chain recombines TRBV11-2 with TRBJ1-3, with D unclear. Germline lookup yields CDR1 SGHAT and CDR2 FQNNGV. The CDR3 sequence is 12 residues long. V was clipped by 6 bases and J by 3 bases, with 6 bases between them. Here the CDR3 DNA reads TGTGCCAGCAGTGTCGGTGGAAACACCATATATTTT. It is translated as CASSVGGNTIYF.

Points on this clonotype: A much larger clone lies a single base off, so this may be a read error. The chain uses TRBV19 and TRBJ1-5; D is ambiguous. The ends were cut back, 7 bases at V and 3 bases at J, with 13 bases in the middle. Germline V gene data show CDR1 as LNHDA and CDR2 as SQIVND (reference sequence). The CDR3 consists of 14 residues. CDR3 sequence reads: CASKGTENNQPQHF. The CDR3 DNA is TGTGCCAGTAAGGGCACGGAAAACAATCAGCCCCAGCATTTT.

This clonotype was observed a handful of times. CDR3 sequence reads: CASSQEPVVNTEAFF. CDR3 coding DNA: TGTGCCAGCAGCCAAGAACCGGTAGTGAACACTGAAGCTTTCTTT. The rearrangement uses TRBV3-1 and TRBJ1-1; D unclear. The germline gives CDR1 LGHDT, CDR2 YNNKEL (reference sequence). Trimming took off 0 bases at V and 0 bases at J, with 8 bases between the two ends. This CDR3 is built from 15 residues.

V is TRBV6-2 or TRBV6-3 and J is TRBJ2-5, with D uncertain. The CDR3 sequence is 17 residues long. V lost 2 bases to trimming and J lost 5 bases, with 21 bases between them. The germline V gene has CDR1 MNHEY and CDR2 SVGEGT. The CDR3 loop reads CASSYGLTDALRETQYF. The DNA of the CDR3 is TGTGCCAGCAGTTACGGTTTAACGGACGCCCTTCGGGAGACCCAGTACTTC.

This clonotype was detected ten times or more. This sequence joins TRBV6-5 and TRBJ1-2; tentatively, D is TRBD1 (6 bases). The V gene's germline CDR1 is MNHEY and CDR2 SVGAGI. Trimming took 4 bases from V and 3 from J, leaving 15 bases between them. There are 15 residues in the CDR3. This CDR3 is CASSLYRELDYGYTF. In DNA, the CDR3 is TGTGCCAGCAGTTTGTACAGGGAGCTCGACTATGGCTACACCTTC.

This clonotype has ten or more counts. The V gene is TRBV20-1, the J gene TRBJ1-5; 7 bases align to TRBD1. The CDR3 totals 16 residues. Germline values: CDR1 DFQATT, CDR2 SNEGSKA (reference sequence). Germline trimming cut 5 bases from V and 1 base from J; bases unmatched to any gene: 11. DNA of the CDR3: TGCAGTGCTCATAGAAGACAGGGCCCAAGCAATCAGCCCCAGCATTTT. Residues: CSAHRRQGPSNQPQHF.

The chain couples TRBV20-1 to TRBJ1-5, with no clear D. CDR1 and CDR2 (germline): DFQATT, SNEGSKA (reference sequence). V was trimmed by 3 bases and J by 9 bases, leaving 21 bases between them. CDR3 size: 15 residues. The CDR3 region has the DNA TGCAGTGCTAGGGGCGAGACTATGGGATTTGGGCCCCAGCATTTT. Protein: CSARGETMGFGPQHF.

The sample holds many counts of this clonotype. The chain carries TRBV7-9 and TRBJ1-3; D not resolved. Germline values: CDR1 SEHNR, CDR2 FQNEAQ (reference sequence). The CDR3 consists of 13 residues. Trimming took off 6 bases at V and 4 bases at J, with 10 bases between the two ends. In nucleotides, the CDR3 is TGTGCCAGCAGTATGGTGGCGGGAAACACCATATATTTT. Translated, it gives CASSMVAGNTIYF.

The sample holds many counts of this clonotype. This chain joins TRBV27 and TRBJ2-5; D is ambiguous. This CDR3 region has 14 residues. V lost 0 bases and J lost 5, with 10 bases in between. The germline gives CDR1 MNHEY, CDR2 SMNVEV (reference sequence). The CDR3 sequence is CASSLSPLPETQYF. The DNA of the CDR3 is TGTGCCAGCAGTTTATCACCCCTTCCGGAGACCCAGTACTTC.

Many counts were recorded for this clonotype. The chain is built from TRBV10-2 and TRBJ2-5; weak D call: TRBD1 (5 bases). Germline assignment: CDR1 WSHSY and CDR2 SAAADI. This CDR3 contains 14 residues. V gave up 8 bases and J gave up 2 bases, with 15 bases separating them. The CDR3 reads CASRSSDSQETQYF. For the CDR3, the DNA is TGCGCCAGCCGGTCATCAGACAGTCAAGAGACCCAGTACTTC.

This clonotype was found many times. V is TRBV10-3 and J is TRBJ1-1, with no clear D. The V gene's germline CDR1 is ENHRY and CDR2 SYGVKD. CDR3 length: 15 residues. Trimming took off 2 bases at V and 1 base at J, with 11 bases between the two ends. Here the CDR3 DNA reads TGTGCCATCAGTGAGCCGGGCGGAAAGAACACTGAAGCTTTCTTT. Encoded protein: CAISEPGGKNTEAFF.

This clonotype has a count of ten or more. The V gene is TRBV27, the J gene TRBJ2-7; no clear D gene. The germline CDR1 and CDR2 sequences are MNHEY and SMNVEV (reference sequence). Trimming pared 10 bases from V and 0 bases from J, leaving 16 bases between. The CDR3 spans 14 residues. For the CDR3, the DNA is TGTGCCAACAAGGGTTTCGCAAACTCCTACGAGCAGTACTTC. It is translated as CANKGFANSYEQYF.

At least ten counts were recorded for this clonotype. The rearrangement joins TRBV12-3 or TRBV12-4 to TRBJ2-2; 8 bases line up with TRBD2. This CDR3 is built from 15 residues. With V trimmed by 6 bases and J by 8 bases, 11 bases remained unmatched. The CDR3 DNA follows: TGTGCCAGCAGGCCGAGGAGACTAGCGATAGGGGAGCTGTTTTTT. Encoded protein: CASRPRRLAIGELFF.

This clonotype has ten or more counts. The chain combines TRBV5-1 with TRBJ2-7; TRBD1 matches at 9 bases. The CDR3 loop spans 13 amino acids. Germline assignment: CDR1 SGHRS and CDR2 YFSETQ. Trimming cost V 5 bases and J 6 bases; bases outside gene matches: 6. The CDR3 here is CASSMGQGGEQYF. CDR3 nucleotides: TGCGCCAGCAGTATGGGACAGGGTGGCGAGCAGTACTTC.

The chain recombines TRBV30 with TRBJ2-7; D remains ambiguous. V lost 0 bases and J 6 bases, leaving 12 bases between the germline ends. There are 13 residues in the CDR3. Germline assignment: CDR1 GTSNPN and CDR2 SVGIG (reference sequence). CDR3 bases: TGTGCCTGGAGTGTATCCAGTCTTCTCGAGCAGTACTTC. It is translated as CAWSVSSLLEQYF. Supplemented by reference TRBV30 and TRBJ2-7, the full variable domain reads SQTIHQWPATLVQPVGSPLSLECTVEGTSNPNLYWYRQAAGRGLQLLFYSVGIGQISSEVPQNLSASRPQDRQFILSSKKLLLSDSGFYLCAWSVSSLLEQYFGPGTRLTVT.

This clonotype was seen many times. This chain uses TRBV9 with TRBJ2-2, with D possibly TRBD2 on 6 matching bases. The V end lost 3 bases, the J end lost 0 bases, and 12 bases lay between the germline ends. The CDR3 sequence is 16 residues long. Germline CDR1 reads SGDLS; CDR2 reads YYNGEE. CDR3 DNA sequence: TGTGCCAGCAGCGCTAAGGGAGGTCCGAACACCGGGGAGCTGTTTTTT. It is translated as CASSAKGGPNTGELFF.

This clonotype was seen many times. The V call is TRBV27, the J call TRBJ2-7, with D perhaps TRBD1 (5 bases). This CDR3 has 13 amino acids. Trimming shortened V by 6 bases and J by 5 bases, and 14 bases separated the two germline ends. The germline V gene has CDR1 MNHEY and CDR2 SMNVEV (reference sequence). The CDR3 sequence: CASRLQGVHEQYF. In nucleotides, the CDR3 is TGTGCCAGCAGACTCCAGGGTGTCCACGAGCAGTACTTC.

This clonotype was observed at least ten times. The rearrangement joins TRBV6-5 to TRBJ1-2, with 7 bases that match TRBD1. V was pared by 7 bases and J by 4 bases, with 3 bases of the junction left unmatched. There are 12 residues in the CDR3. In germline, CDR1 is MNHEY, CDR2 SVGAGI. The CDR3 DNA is TGTGCCAGCATACGACAGGGCTATGGCTACACCTTC. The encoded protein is CASIRQGYGYTF.

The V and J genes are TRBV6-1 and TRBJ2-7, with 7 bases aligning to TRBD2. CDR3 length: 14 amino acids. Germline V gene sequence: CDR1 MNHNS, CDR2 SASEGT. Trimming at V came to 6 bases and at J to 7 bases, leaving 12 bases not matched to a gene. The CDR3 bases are TGTGCCAGCAGCCGTCTAGCGGATACGGGGGAGCAGTACTTC. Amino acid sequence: CASSRLADTGEQYF.

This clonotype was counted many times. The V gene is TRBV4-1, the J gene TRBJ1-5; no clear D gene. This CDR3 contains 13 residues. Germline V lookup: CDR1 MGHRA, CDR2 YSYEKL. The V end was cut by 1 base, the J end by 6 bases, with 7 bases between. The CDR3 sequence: CASSQGLAQPQHF. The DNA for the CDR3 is TGCGCCAGCAGCCAAGGACTTGCTCAGCCCCAGCATTTT.

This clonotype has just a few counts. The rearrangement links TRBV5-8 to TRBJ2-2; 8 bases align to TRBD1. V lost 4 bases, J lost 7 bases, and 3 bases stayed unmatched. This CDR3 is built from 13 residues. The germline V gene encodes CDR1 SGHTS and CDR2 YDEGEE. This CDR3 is CASSLDRGGELFF. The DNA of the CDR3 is TGTGCCAGCAGCCTAGACAGGGGCGGGGAGCTGTTTTTT.